Listed below are T cell receptor beta chains from one sample, sequenced in a study of vaccination effects on CD4 cells after COVID-19. Some clones are missing from TCRdb's copy, which holds only in-frame ones; the method was immunoSEQ multiplex PCR. This table has 70,000 to 85,000 clones, about 80% appearing once. For these TCRs, the target antigens are not known. The sample consisted of CD4+ T cells from PBMCs cultured with HCoV-229E spike peptides, taken after COVID-19 vaccination. The origin of the receptors is a human donor who received a COVID-19 vaccine. Both conserved end residues are part of each CDR3. Fields, in order: clone size, V gene, J gene, D gene, CDR3 DNA, CDR3 protein. The D gene is left open where the match is weak. Size is omitted from some rows. Given values are once, few, many or a class for expanded clones.

abundance: once; v_gene: TRBV19; j_gene: TRBJ2-3; d_gene: NA; CDR3nt: TGTGCCAGTAGTTCGAGCGGCCCAGATACGCAGTATTTT; CDR3aa: CASSSSGPDTQYF
abundance: NA; v_gene: TRBV18; j_gene: TRBJ2-2; d_gene: NA; CDR3nt: TGTGCCAGCTCACCAATTATTTTGGACGCGAACACCGGGGAGCTGTTTTTT; CDR3aa: CASSPIILDANTGELFF
abundance: NA; v_gene: TRBV28; j_gene: TRBJ1-2; d_gene: NA; CDR3nt: TGTGCCAGCAGTCCATCCCCACCCCAGGGGAACTATGGCTACACCTTC; CDR3aa: CASSPSPPQGNYGYTF
abundance: NA; v_gene: TRBV30; j_gene: TRBJ2-1; d_gene: NA; CDR3nt: TGTGCCTGGCGGGAAGCGGGTTTCTACAATGAGCAGTTCTTC; CDR3aa: CAWREAGFYNEQFF
abundance: NA; v_gene: TRBV10-3; j_gene: TRBJ2-5; d_gene: NA; CDR3nt: TGTGCCATCAGTGATATGGGGGAGACCCAGTACTTC; CDR3aa: CAISDMGETQYF
abundance: NA; v_gene: TRBV6-5; j_gene: TRBJ2-1; d_gene: NA; CDR3nt: TGTGCCAGCAGTTCTACCCGGCAGGGAACGTTTCATGAGCAGTTCTTC; CDR3aa: CASSSTRQGTFHEQFF
abundance: NA; v_gene: TRBV28; j_gene: TRBJ1-3; d_gene: NA; CDR3nt: TGTGCCAGCAGTCGGAACTCTCCCCAGGACACCATATATTTT; CDR3aa: CASSRNSPQDTIYF
abundance: NA; v_gene: TRBV6-5; j_gene: TRBJ1-2; d_gene: TRBD1; CDR3nt: TGTGCCAGTGGACAGGGGTTCTATGGCTACACCTTC; CDR3aa: CASGQGFYGYTF
abundance: few; v_gene: TRBV19; j_gene: TRBJ2-5; d_gene: NA; CDR3nt: TGTGCCAGTAGAGGAGGAGAGACCCAGTACTTC; CDR3aa: CASRGGETQYF
abundance: NA; v_gene: TRBV28; j_gene: TRBJ2-1; d_gene: NA; CDR3nt: TGTGCCAGCAGCGGCAGATCCAATGAGCAGTTCTTC; CDR3aa: CASSGRSNEQFF
abundance: NA; v_gene: TRBV9; j_gene: TRBJ1-1; d_gene: NA; CDR3nt: TGTGCCAGCAGCGTAGAGGCAGGGATGAACACTGAAGCTTTCTTT; CDR3aa: CASSVEAGMNTEAFF
abundance: NA; v_gene: TRBV2; j_gene: TRBJ1-4; d_gene: NA; CDR3nt: TGTGCCAGCATTGACAGTGGCACTAATGAAAAACTGTTTTTT; CDR3aa: CASIDSGTNEKLFF
abundance: NA; v_gene: TRBV4-2; j_gene: TRBJ1-2; d_gene: NA; CDR3nt: TGTGCCAGCAGCCAAAAAACCGGGCTCCGAGGGCCTAACTATGGCTACACCTTC; CDR3aa: CASSQKTGLRGPNYGYTF
abundance: NA; v_gene: TRBV9; j_gene: TRBJ2-3; d_gene: NA; CDR3nt: TGTGCCAGCAGCCCGAGAGGATCGACAGATACGCAGTATTTT; CDR3aa: CASSPRGSTDTQYF
abundance: NA; v_gene: TRBV30; j_gene: TRBJ1-2; d_gene: NA; CDR3nt: TGTGCCTGGAGTGTAGAGGCTAACTATGGCTACACCTTC; CDR3aa: CAWSVEANYGYTF
abundance: NA; v_gene: TRBV18; j_gene: TRBJ1-5; d_gene: NA; CDR3nt: TGTGCCAGCTCAACGTTAGCACTCAATCAGCCCCAGCATTTT; CDR3aa: CASSTLALNQPQHF
abundance: NA; v_gene: TRBV12-3/TRBV12-4; j_gene: TRBJ1-2; d_gene: TRBD1; CDR3nt: TGTGCCAGCAGTTTTTCGTCAGGGGGAGGCTACACCTTC; CDR3aa: CASSFSSGGGYTF
abundance: NA; v_gene: TRBV5-1; j_gene: TRBJ1-5; d_gene: TRBD1; CDR3nt: TGCGCCACCAAGGGACAGGCGACGAATAGCAATCAGCCCCAGCATTTT; CDR3aa: CATKGQATNSNQPQHF
abundance: NA; v_gene: TRBV18; j_gene: TRBJ1-3; d_gene: NA; CDR3nt: TGTGCCAGCTCACCTTGGACAGAAAACACCATATATTTT; CDR3aa: CASSPWTENTIYF
abundance: NA; v_gene: TRBV29-1; j_gene: TRBJ1-3; d_gene: NA; CDR3nt: TGCAGCGTTGAATACCCCCCCCGAGGGGGAAACACCATATATTTT; CDR3aa: CSVEYPPRGGNTIYF
abundance: few; v_gene: TRBV10-1; j_gene: TRBJ1-6; d_gene: NA; CDR3nt: TGCGCCAGCAGTGGGGAAAATTCACCCCTCCACTTT; CDR3aa: CASSGENSPLHF
abundance: NA; v_gene: TRBV19; j_gene: TRBJ2-1; d_gene: NA; CDR3nt: TGTGCCAGTAGTATTGGGGGGACCTACAATGAGCAGTTCTTC; CDR3aa: CASSIGGTYNEQFF
abundance: NA; v_gene: TRBV27; j_gene: TRBJ1-5; d_gene: NA; CDR3nt: TGTGCCAGCAGTCCCTCTATAGGGACGGTCAATCAGCCCCAGCATTTT; CDR3aa: CASSPSIGTVNQPQHF
abundance: NA; v_gene: TRBV4-2; j_gene: TRBJ1-1; d_gene: NA; CDR3nt: TGTGCCAGCAGCCAAGCCGGGACCGAAAGGGAGGCTTTCTTT; CDR3aa: CASSQAGTEREAFF
abundance: NA; v_gene: TRBV2; j_gene: TRBJ2-2; d_gene: TRBD1; CDR3nt: TGTGCCAGCAGTGGCCGGGACAGACGTACCGGGGAGCTGTTTTTT; CDR3aa: CASSGRDRRTGELFF
abundance: NA; v_gene: TRBV6-6; j_gene: TRBJ2-2; d_gene: NA; CDR3nt: TGTGCCAGCAGTTACGAAATCGACAGGGAGCTGTTTTTT; CDR3aa: CASSYEIDRELFF
abundance: NA; v_gene: TRBV7-2; j_gene: TRBJ2-6; d_gene: TRBD1; CDR3nt: TGTGCCAGCATCGTACACCGGGACAGGGGGATCTCTGGGGCCAACGTCCTGACTTTC; CDR3aa: CASIVHRDRGISGANVLTF
abundance: NA; v_gene: TRBV19; j_gene: TRBJ1-5; d_gene: TRBD1; CDR3nt: TGTGCCAGTATCGCCAGCGGGACAGGGGGCGGTCAGCCCCAGCATTTT; CDR3aa: CASIASGTGGGQPQHF
abundance: NA; v_gene: TRBV6-1; j_gene: TRBJ1-5; d_gene: NA; CDR3nt: TGTGCCAGCAGTGAAAGGTTTCTGAGCAATCAGCCCCAGCATTTT; CDR3aa: CASSERFLSNQPQHF
abundance: NA; v_gene: TRBV7-8; j_gene: TRBJ2-5; d_gene: TRBD1; CDR3nt: TGTGCCAGCAGCAAGACCGACAGGGCAGAGACCCAGTACTTC; CDR3aa: CASSKTDRAETQYF
abundance: NA; v_gene: TRBV5-1; j_gene: TRBJ1-2; d_gene: NA; CDR3nt: TGCGCCAGCAGCCCCAACCCCGGTGTCTATGGCTACACCTTC; CDR3aa: CASSPNPGVYGYTF
abundance: NA; v_gene: TRBV5-6; j_gene: TRBJ1-1; d_gene: NA; CDR3nt: TGTGCCAGCAGCTTCGGGCAGGCCAACACTGAAGCTTTCTTT; CDR3aa: CASSFGQANTEAFF
abundance: NA; v_gene: TRBV6-5; j_gene: TRBJ1-2; d_gene: NA; CDR3nt: TGTGCCAGCAGACAAGGGGGAAGGGATGGCTACACCTTC; CDR3aa: CASRQGGRDGYTF
abundance: NA; v_gene: TRBV12-5; j_gene: TRBJ1-5; d_gene: NA; CDR3nt: TGTGCTAGTGGCCGACCGGACGGGCCCCAGCATTTT; CDR3aa: CASGRPDGPQHF
abundance: NA; v_gene: TRBV19; j_gene: TRBJ1-1; d_gene: TRBD1; CDR3nt: TGTGCCAGTAGCACTAACAGGGGAGGGACTGAAGCTTTCTTT; CDR3aa: CASSTNRGGTEAFF
abundance: NA; v_gene: TRBV4-1; j_gene: TRBJ2-2; d_gene: NA; CDR3nt: TGCGCCAGCAGCCCGGCTGTCCGGGTTGGGACCGGGGAGCTGTTTTTT; CDR3aa: CASSPAVRVGTGELFF
abundance: NA; v_gene: TRBV19; j_gene: TRBJ2-1; d_gene: NA; CDR3nt: TGTGCCAGTAGGGATACCCCCAATGAGCAGTTCTTC; CDR3aa: CASRDTPNEQFF
abundance: NA; v_gene: TRBV7-8; j_gene: TRBJ1-1; d_gene: NA; CDR3nt: TGTGCCAGCAGCCAGACAGGGAACACTGAAGCTTTCTTT; CDR3aa: CASSQTGNTEAFF
abundance: NA; v_gene: TRBV24-1; j_gene: TRBJ1-5; d_gene: TRBD1; CDR3nt: TGTGCCACCAGTGATACTACAGGGGACGGTAGGCCCCAGCATTTT; CDR3aa: CATSDTTGDGRPQHF
abundance: NA; v_gene: TRBV7-2; j_gene: TRBJ2-5; d_gene: TRBD1; CDR3nt: TGTGCCAGCAGCTCCAAGACAGGGATGGAGACCCAGTACTTC; CDR3aa: CASSSKTGMETQYF
abundance: NA; v_gene: TRBV7-9; j_gene: TRBJ1-1; d_gene: NA; CDR3nt: TGTGCCAGCAGCTTAGCAATACAGGTAGAAGCTTTCTTT; CDR3aa: CASSLAIQVEAFF
abundance: NA; v_gene: TRBV28; j_gene: TRBJ1-1; d_gene: NA; CDR3nt: TGTGCCAGCGTTAGGGCAGGGAACACTGAAGCTTTCTTT; CDR3aa: CASVRAGNTEAFF
abundance: NA; v_gene: TRBV7-2; j_gene: TRBJ2-3; d_gene: NA; CDR3nt: TGTGCCAGCAGCCCAAAACCCGGAGATACGCAGTATTTT; CDR3aa: CASSPKPGDTQYF
abundance: few; v_gene: TRBV11-2; j_gene: TRBJ2-1; d_gene: NA; CDR3nt: TGTGCCAGCAGCTTAGCCGGGAACAATGAGCAGTTCTTC; CDR3aa: CASSLAGNNEQFF
abundance: once; v_gene: TRBV6-6; j_gene: TRBJ1-5; d_gene: TRBD1; CDR3nt: TGTGCCAGCAGTTACCGGACAGGGAACCAGCCCCAGCATTTT; CDR3aa: CASSYRTGNQPQHF
abundance: NA; v_gene: TRBV19; j_gene: TRBJ1-1; d_gene: TRBD1; CDR3nt: TGTGCCAGTAGTAGGACAGGGGGCGGCACTGAAGCTTTCTTT; CDR3aa: CASSRTGGGTEAFF
abundance: once; v_gene: TRBV6-2/TRBV6-3; j_gene: TRBJ2-6; d_gene: NA; CDR3nt: TGTGCCAGCAGTCATACGACAGGACGAATATCTGGGGCCAACGTCCTGACTTTC; CDR3aa: CASSHTTGRISGANVLTF
abundance: NA; v_gene: TRBV5-1; j_gene: TRBJ2-2; d_gene: TRBD1; CDR3nt: TGCGCCAGCTTCAGGGGACAGGACACCGGGGAGCTGTTTTTT; CDR3aa: CASFRGQDTGELFF
abundance: NA; v_gene: TRBV5-1; j_gene: TRBJ1-1; d_gene: TRBD1; CDR3nt: TGCGCCAGCAGCGTGCGACAGGGTGAGACTGAAGCTTTCTTT; CDR3aa: CASSVRQGETEAFF
abundance: NA; v_gene: TRBV9; j_gene: TRBJ2-6; d_gene: TRBD1; CDR3nt: TGTGCCAGCAGCGTAGGAGGGGGCGGGTCTGGGGCCAACGTCCTGACTTTC; CDR3aa: CASSVGGGGSGANVLTF
abundance: few; v_gene: TRBV7-2; j_gene: TRBJ2-2; d_gene: TRBD2; CDR3nt: TGTGCCAGCAGCGTCCAGGCGGGGGGGCTGACAGGGGAGCTGTTTTTT; CDR3aa: CASSVQAGGLTGELFF
abundance: NA; v_gene: TRBV29-1; j_gene: TRBJ2-5; d_gene: NA; CDR3nt: TGCAGCGTTGAACAGACCCAGTACTTC; CDR3aa: CSVEQTQYF
abundance: NA; v_gene: TRBV27; j_gene: TRBJ2-5; d_gene: NA; CDR3nt: TGTGCCAGCAGTCGGACAGGGAGGGATGGGGAGACCCAGTACTTC; CDR3aa: CASSRTGRDGETQYF
abundance: NA; v_gene: TRBV6-6; j_gene: TRBJ2-2; d_gene: NA; CDR3nt: TGTGCCAGCAGTTATTTAGGACAGCGAACCGGGGAGCTGTTTTTT; CDR3aa: CASSYLGQRTGELFF
abundance: NA; v_gene: TRBV5-1; j_gene: TRBJ1-1; d_gene: NA; CDR3nt: TGCGCCAGCAGCTTAACAGGACCTGCACACACTGAAGCTTTCTTT; CDR3aa: CASSLTGPAHTEAFF
abundance: NA; v_gene: TRBV24-1; j_gene: TRBJ2-1; d_gene: TRBD2; CDR3nt: TGTGCCACCAGTGATGATAATACCGGGACTATCTCCTACAATGAGCAGTTCTTC; CDR3aa: CATSDDNTGTISYNEQFF
abundance: NA; v_gene: TRBV10-3; j_gene: TRBJ2-5; d_gene: NA; CDR3nt: TGTGCCATCAGGACCCCCGGCGGGGAAGAGACCCAGTACTTC; CDR3aa: CAIRTPGGEETQYF
abundance: NA; v_gene: TRBV24-1; j_gene: TRBJ2-5; d_gene: TRBD2; CDR3nt: TGTGCCACCAGTGCGCCACTAGCGGGGGGGCCAGGGGGACAGACCCAGTACTTC; CDR3aa: CATSAPLAGGPGGQTQYF
abundance: NA; v_gene: TRBV29-1; j_gene: TRBJ1-2; d_gene: TRBD1; CDR3nt: TGCAGCGTTGGAGACGACAGGGCCTATGGCTACACCTTC; CDR3aa: CSVGDDRAYGYTF
abundance: NA; v_gene: TRBV7-3; j_gene: TRBJ2-1; d_gene: TRBD2; CDR3nt: TGTGCCAGCAGCTCCTCAGGCCTAGCGGGGGGTGTGGTCTTC; CDR3aa: CASSSSGLAGGVVF